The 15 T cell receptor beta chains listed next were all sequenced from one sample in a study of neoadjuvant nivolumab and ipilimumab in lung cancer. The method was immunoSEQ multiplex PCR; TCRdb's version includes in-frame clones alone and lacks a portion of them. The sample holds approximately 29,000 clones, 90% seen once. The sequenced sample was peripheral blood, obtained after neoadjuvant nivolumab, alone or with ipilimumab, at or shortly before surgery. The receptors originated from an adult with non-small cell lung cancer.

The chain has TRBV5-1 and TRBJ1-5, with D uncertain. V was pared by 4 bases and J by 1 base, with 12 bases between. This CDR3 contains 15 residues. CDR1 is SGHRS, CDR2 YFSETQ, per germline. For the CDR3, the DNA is TGCGCCAGCAGCCAACAAGGAGAAAGCAATCAGCCCCAGCATTTT. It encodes CASSQQGESNQPQHF. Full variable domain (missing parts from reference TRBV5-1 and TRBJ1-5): KAGVTQTPRYLIKTRGQQVTLSCSPISGHRSVSWYQQTPGQGLQFLFEYFSETQRNKGNFPGRFSGRQFSNSRSEMNVSTLELGDSALYLCASSQQGESNQPQHFGDGTRLSIL.

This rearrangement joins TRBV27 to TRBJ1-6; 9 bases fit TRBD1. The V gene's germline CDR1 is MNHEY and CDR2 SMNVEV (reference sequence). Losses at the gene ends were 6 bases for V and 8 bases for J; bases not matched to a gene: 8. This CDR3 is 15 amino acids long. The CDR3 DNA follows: TGTGCCAGCAGCCTAGTGACAGGGGGACATTCACCCCTCCACTTT. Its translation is CASSLVTGGHSPLHF.

CDR3 in DNA: TGTGCCAGCAGCCCCGGGACAGGGTACACAGATACGCAGTATTTT. Protein sequence: CASSPGTGYTDTQYF. The chain has TRBV11-3 and TRBJ2-3; 9 nucleotides align to TRBD1. The CDR3 runs to 15 residues. Germline trimming cut 5 bases from V and 2 bases from J; bases unmatched to any gene: 5. The germline gives CDR1 SGHNT, CDR2 YENEEA.

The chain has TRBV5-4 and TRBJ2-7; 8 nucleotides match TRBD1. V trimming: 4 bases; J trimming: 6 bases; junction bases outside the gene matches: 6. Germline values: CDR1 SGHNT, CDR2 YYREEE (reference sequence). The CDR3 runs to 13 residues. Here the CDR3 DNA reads TGTGCCAGCAGCCCAGGACAGGGTGGCGAGCAGTACTTC. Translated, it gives CASSPGQGGEQYF.

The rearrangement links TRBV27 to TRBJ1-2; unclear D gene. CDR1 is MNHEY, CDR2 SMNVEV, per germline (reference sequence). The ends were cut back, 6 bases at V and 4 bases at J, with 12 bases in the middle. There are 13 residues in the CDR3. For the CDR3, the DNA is TGTGCCAGCAGCCCTGGACCCGGCTATGGCTACACCTTC. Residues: CASSPGPGYGYTF.

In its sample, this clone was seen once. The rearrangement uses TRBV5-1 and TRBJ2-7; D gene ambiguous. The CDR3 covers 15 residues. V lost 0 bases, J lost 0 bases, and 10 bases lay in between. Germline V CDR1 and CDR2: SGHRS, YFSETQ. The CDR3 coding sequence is TGCGCCAGCAGCTTGGGAGGCACCTCCTCCTACGAGCAGTACTTC. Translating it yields CASSLGGTSSYEQYF. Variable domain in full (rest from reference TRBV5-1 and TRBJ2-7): KAGVTQTPRYLIKTRGQQVTLSCSPISGHRSVSWYQQTPGQGLQFLFEYFSETQRNKGNFPGRFSGRQFSNSRSEMNVSTLELGDSALYLCASSLGGTSSYEQYFGPGTRLTVT.

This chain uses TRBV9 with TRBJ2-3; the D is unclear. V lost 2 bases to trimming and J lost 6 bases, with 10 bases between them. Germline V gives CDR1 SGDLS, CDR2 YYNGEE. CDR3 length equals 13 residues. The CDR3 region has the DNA TGTGCCAGCAGCGTCATTAGCAGCGATACGCAGTATTTT. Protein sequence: CASSVISSDTQYF.

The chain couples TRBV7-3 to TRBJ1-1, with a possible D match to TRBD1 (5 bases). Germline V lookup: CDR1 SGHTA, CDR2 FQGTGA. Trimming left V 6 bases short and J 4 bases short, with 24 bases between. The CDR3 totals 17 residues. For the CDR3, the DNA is TGTGCCAGCAGTCCCGAAGGGACGAGGGATGTCGGCACTGAAGCTTTCTTT. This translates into CASSPEGTRDVGTEAFF.

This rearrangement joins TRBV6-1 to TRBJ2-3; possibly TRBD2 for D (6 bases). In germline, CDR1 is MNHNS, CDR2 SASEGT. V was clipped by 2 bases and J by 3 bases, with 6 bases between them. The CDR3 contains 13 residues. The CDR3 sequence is CASSERGTDTQYF. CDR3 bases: TGTGCCAGCAGTGAACGGGGGACAGATACGCAGTATTTT.

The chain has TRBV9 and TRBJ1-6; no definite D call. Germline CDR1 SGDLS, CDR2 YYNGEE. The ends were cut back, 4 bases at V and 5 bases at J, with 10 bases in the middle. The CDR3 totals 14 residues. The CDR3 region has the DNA TGTGCCAGCAGCCTTCAGATGAATAATTCACCCCTCCACTTT. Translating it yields CASSLQMNNSPLHF.

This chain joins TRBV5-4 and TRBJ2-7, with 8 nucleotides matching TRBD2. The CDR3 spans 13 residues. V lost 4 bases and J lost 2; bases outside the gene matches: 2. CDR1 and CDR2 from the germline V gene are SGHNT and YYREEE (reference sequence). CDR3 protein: CASSLAGPYEQYF. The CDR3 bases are TGTGCCAGCAGCCTAGCGGGCCCCTACGAGCAGTACTTC.

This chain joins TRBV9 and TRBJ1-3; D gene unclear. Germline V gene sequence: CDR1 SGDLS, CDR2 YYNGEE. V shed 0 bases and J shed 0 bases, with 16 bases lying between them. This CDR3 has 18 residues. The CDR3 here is CASSVVGRSTGSGNTIYF. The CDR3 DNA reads TGTGCCAGCAGCGTAGTTGGGAGGTCTACCGGCTCTGGAAACACCATATATTTT. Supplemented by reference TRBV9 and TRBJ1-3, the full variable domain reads DSGVTQTPKHLITATGQRVTLRCSPRSGDLSVYWYQQSLDQGLQFLIQYYNGEERAKGNILERFSAQQFPDLHSELNLSSLELGDSALYFCASSVVGRSTGSGNTIYFGEGSWLTVV.

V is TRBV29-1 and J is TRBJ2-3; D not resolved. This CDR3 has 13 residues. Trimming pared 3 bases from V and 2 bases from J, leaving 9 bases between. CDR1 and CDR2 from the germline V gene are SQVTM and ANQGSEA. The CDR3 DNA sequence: TGCAGCGTTGAGTGGCGGTCCACAGATACGCAGTATTTT. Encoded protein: CSVEWRSTDTQYF.

CDR3 protein: CASNLGINTEAFF. The CDR3 DNA reads as TGTGCCAGCAACCTGGGGATAAACACTGAAGCTTTCTTT. The V call is TRBV2, the J call TRBJ1-1; D is unclear. Germline V CDR1 and CDR2: SNHLY, FYNNEI. Trimming cost V 7 bases and J 2 bases, with 11 bases left between them. The CDR3 length is 13 residues.

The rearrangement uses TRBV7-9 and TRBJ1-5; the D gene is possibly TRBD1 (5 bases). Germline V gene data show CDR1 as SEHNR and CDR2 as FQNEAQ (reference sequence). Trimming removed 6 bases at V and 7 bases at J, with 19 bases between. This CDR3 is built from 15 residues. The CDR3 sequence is CASSPRGSSGQPQHF. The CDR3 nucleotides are TGTGCCAGCAGTCCGAGGGGTAGTTCTGGGCAGCCCCAGCATTTT.